This TCR beta chain was recorded in a study of cytomegalovirus exposure and HLA in healthy donors. Whole-study context: There were approximately 85 million unique TCRs (from HLA-typed donors) in an early data release.

This PCR relied on a set of 60 Vbeta primers and 13 Jbeta primers. The table came from immunoSEQ multiplex PCR; TCRdb's copy has only in-frame clones and leaves some out. The sample's table shows around 76,000 clones. This CDR3 spans 15 amino acids. V shed 2 bases and J shed 1 base, with 10 bases lying between them. Per germline, CDR1 SGHRS and CDR2 YFSETQ. About this clone itself: Its antigen remains unidentified.

General study findings and limits: In terms of immune exposure information, only CMV serostatus was available. A link between a missense DCLRE1C variant and TCR beta V- and J-gene trimming emerged from a later analysis.

The sequencing sample was made of PBMCs. This sequence was found in a boy under 18 in good health and CMV-seronegative. The chain combines TRBV5-1 with TRBJ2-4; possibly TRBD2 for D (5 bases). The CDR3 here is CASSLAPGAKNIQYF. CDR3 DNA: TGCGCCAGCAGCTTAGCACCGGGGGCCAAAAACATTCAGTACTTC.